The 18 T cell receptor beta chains listed next were all sequenced from one sample in a study of T-cell reconstitution after alpha-beta-depleted transplantation in children listed by TCRdb under 2016. The library was obtained by PCR. TCRdb shows the sequencer as Illumina HiSeq 2500. Molecular barcoding was employed in the preparation of TCR libraries, with unique molecular identifiers being used to normalize TCRbeta repertoire quantification. The public sequencing data were trimmed at Q25 with fastp and processed into clonotypes with MiXCR by TCRdb, which kept only in-frame beta chains. Every entry covers one CDR3 protein and lists the most common genes and DNA from its rows. The sample table records some 830,000 distinct CDR3 sequences; 15% to 20% of these occur just once. In total, the top ten clones hold under 6% of the sample. The treatment or condition label here, explained by the study, means: allogeneic hematopoietic cell transplantation with graft depleted of TCRalphabeta T cells and CD19 B cells.

This specimen was PBMCs, mostly from graft donor cells, taken 360 days after TCRalphabeta/CD19-depleted stem cell transplant. The source of these receptors is a male patient between 10 and 17 years old who had a stem cell transplant for acute lymphoblastic leukemia, so the T cells may come from the graft donor.

As DNA, the CDR3 is TGTGCCAGCATGACTAGCGGAGCGGGCTACGAGCAGTACTTC. It encodes CASMTSGAGYEQYF. The chain couples TRBV12-3 or TRBV12-4 to TRBJ2-7; 9 bases align to TRBD2. This CDR3 region has 14 residues. The J segment lost 3 bases and the V segment lost 7 bases, leaving 7 bases of the junction unmatched.

This chain connects TRBV20-1 to TRBJ1-1; TRBD1 might be the D (5 bases). The V end lost 7 bases, the J end lost 1 base, and 19 bases lay between the germline ends. This CDR3 contains 15 residues. Germline lookup yields CDR1 DFQATT and CDR2 SNEGSKA (reference sequence). DNA for the CDR3: TGCAGTGTTCACCCGCGCCCAGGGTGGAACACTGAAGCTTTCTTT. Protein: CSVHPRPGWNTEAFF.

This sequence joins TRBV5-6 and TRBJ1-1; 7 positions match TRBD1. V dropped 3 bases and J dropped 5; count of bases not matched to a gene: 10. CDR1 is SGHDT, CDR2 YYEEEE, per germline. This CDR3 has 15 residues. The CDR3 protein is CASSWKDRPGTEAFF. The CDR3 nucleotides are TGTGCCAGCAGCTGGAAGGACAGGCCCGGGACTGAAGCTTTCTTT.

This chain uses TRBV5-8 with TRBJ1-5, with a weak D call TRBD1 (6 bases). Deletions cut 2 bases from V and 3 bases from J, with 18 bases between. From germline, CDR1 is SGHTS and CDR2 YDEGEE. The CDR3 is 17 amino acids. The CDR3 DNA follows: TGTGCCAGCAGCTTTTATGGTCCAGGGGCTAACAATCAGCCCCAGCATTTT. It codes for CASSFYGPGANNQPQHF.

The chain employs TRBV5-4 and TRBJ2-1; D unresolved. The CDR3 has 12 amino acids. V was clipped by 2 bases and J by 7 bases, with 7 bases between them. Germline V gene sequence: CDR1 SGHNT, CDR2 YYREEE (reference sequence). The CDR3, as DNA: TGTGCCAGCAGCTTAAAGAGTAATGAGCAGTTCTTC. It encodes CASSLKSNEQFF.

This clonotype occurred a few times. The V and J genes are TRBV7-9 and TRBJ2-7, with 9 bases matching TRBD2. V lost 6 bases and J lost 0; bases outside the gene matches: 6. The length of the CDR3 is 15 residues. Per germline, CDR1 SEHNR and CDR2 FQNEAQ (reference sequence). CDR3 sequence (DNA): TGTGCCAGCAGACCTTTTAGCGGGAGCTCCTACGAGCAGTACTTC. This gives the protein CASRPFSGSSYEQYF. The variable domain in full, completed from reference TRBV7-9 and TRBJ2-7, reads DTGVSQNPRHKITKRGQNVTFRCDPISEHNRLYWYRQTLGQGPEFLTYFQNEAQLEKSRLLSDRFSAERPKGSFSTLEIQRTEQGDSAMYLCASRPFSGSSYEQYFGPGTRLTVT.

This clonotype was detected many times. The chain links TRBV28 to TRBJ2-1; 13 nucleotides align to TRBD2. This CDR3 is built from 15 residues. Germline CDR1 reads MDHEN; CDR2 reads SYDVKM. The trim removed 6 bases at V and 7 bases at J, leaving 6 bases unmatched. The CDR3 DNA reads TGTGCCAGCAGACTAGCGGGAGGGGGTGGGAATGAGCAGTTCTTC. This gives the protein CASRLAGGGGNEQFF. The entire variable domain, with the rest obtained from reference TRBV28 and TRBJ2-1, is as follows: DVKVTQSSRYLVKRTGEKVFLECVQDMDHENMFWYRQDPGLGLRLIYFSYDVKMKEKGDIPEGYSVSREKKERFSLILESASTNQTSMYLCASRLAGGGGNEQFFGPGTRLTVL.

This clonotype came up a few times. The genes are TRBV29-1 and TRBJ2-1, with D maybe TRBD1 (5 bases). The V gene lost 7 bases and the J gene lost 6 bases, with 10 bases spanning the gap. Germline CDR1 reads SQVTM; CDR2 reads ANQGSEA. The CDR3 covers 11 residues. The CDR3 DNA sequence: TGCAGCGCCGAAAGGGGCAATGAGCAGTTCTTC. It codes for CSAERGNEQFF.

The chain couples TRBV12-3 or TRBV12-4 to TRBJ2-3; 9 nucleotides match TRBD2. V was clipped by 7 bases and J by 2 bases; unmatched bases: 7. The CDR3 is made up of 15 amino acids. The CDR3 spells CASIPSGTYTDTQYF. CDR3 nucleotide sequence: TGTGCCAGCATTCCTAGCGGGACCTACACAGATACGCAGTATTTT.

The V and J genes are TRBV7-9 and TRBJ2-3; perhaps TRBD1 as D (6 bases). Trimming stripped 5 bases from V and 0 bases from J, with 12 bases between. The CDR3 runs to 15 residues. Germline lookup yields CDR1 SEHNR and CDR2 FQNEAQ (reference sequence). CDR3 nucleotides: TGTGCCAGCAGCACTACAGGGATGAGCACAGATACGCAGTATTTT. This gives the protein CASSTTGMSTDTQYF.

This clonotype was seen only a few times. V and J are TRBV20-1 and TRBJ2-4, with 8 bases aligning to TRBD2. V lost 3 bases, J lost 4 bases, and 5 bases stayed unmatched. Germline V lookup: CDR1 DFQATT, CDR2 SNEGSKA (reference sequence). The CDR3 spans 14 residues. CDR3 bases: TGCAGTGCTAGCGTTAGCGGGAAGAAAAACATTCAGTACTTC. This gives the protein CSASVSGKKNIQYF.

The sample holds many counts of this clonotype. The chain links TRBV4-1 to TRBJ2-5; 8 nucleotides match TRBD2. The CDR3 covers 16 residues. Germline CDR1 reads MGHRA; CDR2 reads YSYEKL. Losses at the gene ends were 4 bases for V and 0 bases for J; bases not matched to a gene: 7. The CDR3 nucleotides read TGCGCCAGCAGCCGCCCCAGCGGGAGTAACCAAGAGACCCAGTACTTC. It specifies CASSRPSGSNQETQYF.

This clonotype was picked up a small number of times. This chain joins TRBV5-1 and TRBJ2-1; D not certain. The germline V gene encodes CDR1 SGHRS and CDR2 YFSETQ. The length of the CDR3 is 16 residues. Trimming shortened V by 2 bases and J by 8 bases, and 20 bases separated the two germline ends. CDR3 loop: CASSFPAASRIDEQFF. CDR3 coding DNA: TGCGCCAGCAGCTTCCCCGCGGCCAGTCGGATCGATGAGCAGTTCTTC.

The chain uses TRBV24-1 and TRBJ2-1; D ambiguous. The CDR3 totals 12 residues. The germline V and J ends were trimmed by 4 bases and 6 bases, with 6 bases remaining between them. Germline loops: CDR1 KGHDR, CDR2 SFDVKD. In DNA, the CDR3 is TGTGCCACCAGTGACCGTACCAATGAGCAGTTCTTC. This encodes CATSDRTNEQFF.

This clonotype was seen only a few times. This rearrangement joins TRBV15 to TRBJ2-1; D is perhaps TRBD2 (6 bases). This CDR3 contains 14 residues. V lost 4 bases and J 0 bases, leaving 7 bases between the germline ends. Looked up from germline, CDR1 is LNHNV and CDR2 is YYDKDF (reference sequence). This CDR3 reads CATSMGGSYNEQFF. The CDR3 DNA is TGTGCCACCAGCATGGGGGGCTCCTACAATGAGCAGTTCTTC. Full variable domain (missing parts from reference TRBV15 and TRBJ2-1): DAMVIQNPRYQVTQFGKPVTLSCSQTLNHNVMYWYQQKSSQAPKLLFHYYDKDFNNEADTPDNFQSRRPNTSFCFLDIRSPGLGDTAMYLCATSMGGSYNEQFFGPGTRLTVL.

The chain links TRBV6-5 to TRBJ2-7; TRBD1 matches 9 bases. V was pared by 4 bases and J by 3 bases, with 10 bases of the junction left unmatched. CDR1 and CDR2 from the germline V gene are MNHEY and SVGAGI. The CDR3 covers 16 residues. The CDR3 loop reads CASSFFWDRALYEQYF. CDR3 bases: TGTGCCAGCAGTTTTTTTTGGGACAGGGCCCTCTACGAGCAGTACTTC.

There are many counts of this clonotype. CDR3 region: CASSQDGIGRRETQYF. Written as DNA, the CDR3 is TGCGCCAGCAGCCAAGATGGTATCGGGCGACGAGAGACCCAGTACTTC. V is TRBV4-1 and J is TRBJ2-5; the D is unclear. Germline V gene data show CDR1 as MGHRA and CDR2 as YSYEKL. The CDR3 extends over 16 amino acids. Deletions cut 0 bases from V and 4 bases from J, with 15 bases between.

The chain recombines TRBV18 with TRBJ2-6, with D possibly being TRBD1 (5 bases). Germline V lookup: CDR1 KGHSH, CDR2 LQKENI. This CDR3 contains 16 residues. Trimming stripped 4 bases from V and 0 bases from J, with 10 bases between. The CDR3 loop reads CASSLGHFSGANVLTF. DNA of the CDR3: TGTGCCAGCTCACTCGGACATTTCTCTGGGGCCAACGTCCTGACTTTC.